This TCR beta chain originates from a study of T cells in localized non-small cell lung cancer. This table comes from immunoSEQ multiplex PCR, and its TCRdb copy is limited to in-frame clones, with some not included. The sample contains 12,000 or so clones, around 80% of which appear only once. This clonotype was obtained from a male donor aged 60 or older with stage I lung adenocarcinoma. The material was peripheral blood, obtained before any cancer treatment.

Written as DNA, the CDR3 is TGTGCCAGCAGTAAACCGGGACTATCCTCCTACGAGCAGTACTTC. The encoded protein is CASSKPGLSSYEQYF. The J gene is TRBJ2-7, the V gene TRBV28; TRBD2 matches 7 bases. The germline gives CDR1 MDHEN, CDR2 SYDVKM. This CDR3 spans 15 amino acids. V lost 5 bases, J lost 0 bases, and 7 bases stayed unmatched.